These T cell receptor beta chains were read from a single sample in a study of blood T cell repertoires in COVID-19. TCRdb's table, derived via immunoSEQ multiplex PCR, lists solely in-frame clones and lacks some. The data contain 300,000 to 400,000 clones, 90% to 95% of them seen just once; the ten biggest clones take up under 3.5%. The sample consisted of peripheral blood. The receptor set was obtained from a young woman who had recovered from COVID-19. Both conserved end residues are part of each CDR3. The order of the fields is CDR3 DNA, CDR3 protein, V gene, J gene, D gene, clone size. A D gene is named only where the DNA matches it firmly. The size field is filled for only some rows; it gives once, few, many or a size class.

CDR3nt: TGTGCCACCAGTGATTCCATGAACACTGAAGCTTTCTTT; CDR3aa: CATSDSMNTEAFF; v_gene: TRBV24-1; j_gene: TRBJ1-1; d_gene: -; abundance: -
CDR3nt: TGTGCCAGCAGCTCCCGGCAACAAGGGGGGGATGAAGCTTTCTTT; CDR3aa: CASSSRQQGGDEAFF; v_gene: TRBV11-2; j_gene: TRBJ1-1; d_gene: -; abundance: -
CDR3nt: TGTGCCAGCAGTCGGGAAGGGCAGGATATGTTTCATGGCTACACCTTC; CDR3aa: CASSREGQDMFHGYTF; v_gene: TRBV27; j_gene: TRBJ1-2; d_gene: -; abundance: -
CDR3nt: TGTGCCAGCAGAGATCCGCGATCCTATAATTCACCCCTCCACTTT; CDR3aa: CASRDPRSYNSPLHF; v_gene: TRBV6-1; j_gene: TRBJ1-6; d_gene: -; abundance: -
CDR3nt: TGTGCCAGCAGTTGGACTAGTGCGAACACCGGGGAGCTGTTTTTT; CDR3aa: CASSWTSANTGELFF; v_gene: TRBV6-2/TRBV6-3; j_gene: TRBJ2-2; d_gene: TRBD2; abundance: -
CDR3nt: TGTGCCAGCAGCTCGGACAGGAGTTTGAACACTGAAGCTTTCTTT; CDR3aa: CASSSDRSLNTEAFF; v_gene: TRBV7-8; j_gene: TRBJ1-1; d_gene: TRBD1; abundance: -
CDR3nt: TGCAGCGTTGAAGATAGGGGCAGGGCTGAAGATACGCAGTATTTT; CDR3aa: CSVEDRGRAEDTQYF; v_gene: TRBV29-1; j_gene: TRBJ2-3; d_gene: -; abundance: -
CDR3nt: TGTGCCAGCAGGCAAACACCAGGGGGTTCTGGAAACACCATATATTTT; CDR3aa: CASRQTPGGSGNTIYF; v_gene: TRBV7-2; j_gene: TRBJ1-3; d_gene: TRBD1; abundance: -
CDR3nt: TGTGCCTCTGACAGGACGAACACTGAAGCTTTCTTT; CDR3aa: CASDRTNTEAFF; v_gene: TRBV30; j_gene: TRBJ1-1; d_gene: -; abundance: -
CDR3nt: TGTGCCAGCAGTTACGGGAGCCGAACAGAGACCCAGTACTTC; CDR3aa: CASSYGSRTETQYF; v_gene: TRBV6-2/TRBV6-3; j_gene: TRBJ2-5; d_gene: -; abundance: once
CDR3nt: TGTGCCAGCTCACCATGGAAGGGAATGAGCGGTAACTATGGCTACACCTTC; CDR3aa: CASSPWKGMSGNYGYTF; v_gene: TRBV18; j_gene: TRBJ1-2; d_gene: -; abundance: once
CDR3nt: TGTGCCAGCAGCTCACACCGGGACAGGGGAACAACTAATGAAAAACTGTTTTTT; CDR3aa: CASSSHRDRGTTNEKLFF; v_gene: TRBV5-4; j_gene: TRBJ1-4; d_gene: TRBD1; abundance: -
CDR3nt: TGTGCCAGCAGTGCCCACAGGGGGCCCTATAATTCACCCCTCCACTTT; CDR3aa: CASSAHRGPYNSPLHF; v_gene: TRBV2; j_gene: TRBJ1-6; d_gene: TRBD1; abundance: -
CDR3nt: TGTGCCAGCAGTTCTAGACTAGCTCGAGAGACCCAGTACTTC; CDR3aa: CASSSRLARETQYF; v_gene: TRBV7-2; j_gene: TRBJ2-5; d_gene: TRBD2; abundance: -
CDR3nt: TGTGCCAGCAGCTTTGAGCGGAGCTCCTACAATGAGCAGTTCTTC; CDR3aa: CASSFERSSYNEQFF; v_gene: TRBV11-2; j_gene: TRBJ2-1; d_gene: -; abundance: few
CDR3nt: TGTGCCAGCGCCACGCGCCGTAGAAACACCGGGGAGCTGTTTTTT; CDR3aa: CASATRRRNTGELFF; v_gene: TRBV27; j_gene: TRBJ2-2; d_gene: -; abundance: -
CDR3nt: TGCAGCGTTGAAGATGTCGGGGTGGCCCAGTACTTC; CDR3aa: CSVEDVGVAQYF; v_gene: TRBV29-1; j_gene: TRBJ2-5; d_gene: -; abundance: once
CDR3nt: TGCAGTGCTAGTTTTACAGGAAGCTATGGCTACACCTTC; CDR3aa: CSASFTGSYGYTF; v_gene: TRBV20-1; j_gene: TRBJ1-2; d_gene: -; abundance: once
CDR3nt: TGTGCCAGCAGTACCAGTGGACAATCCAGCACAGATACGCAGTATTTT; CDR3aa: CASSTSGQSSTDTQYF; v_gene: TRBV28; j_gene: TRBJ2-3; d_gene: -; abundance: -
CDR3nt: TGTGCCAGCAGACCTACCCAGGGACAGCCCCAGCATTTT; CDR3aa: CASRPTQGQPQHF; v_gene: TRBV6-6; j_gene: TRBJ1-5; d_gene: -; abundance: -
CDR3nt: TGTGCCTGGAGTGGGCCTAGCGGGAGGAGGGATACGCAGTATTTT; CDR3aa: CAWSGPSGRRDTQYF; v_gene: TRBV30; j_gene: TRBJ2-3; d_gene: TRBD2; abundance: -
CDR3nt: TGTGCCAGCAGCTCGGCGGGACCACTCACAGATACGCAGTATTTT; CDR3aa: CASSSAGPLTDTQYF; v_gene: TRBV11-3; j_gene: TRBJ2-3; d_gene: -; abundance: -
CDR3nt: TGTGCCAGCAGCGTGGGGACTAGCGGGAGTATTGAGACCCAGTACTTC; CDR3aa: CASSVGTSGSIETQYF; v_gene: TRBV9; j_gene: TRBJ2-5; d_gene: TRBD2; abundance: -
CDR3nt: TGCAGTGCTAGTGCATCAACGGGAGGGCCTGGCACAGATACGCAGTATTTT; CDR3aa: CSASASTGGPGTDTQYF; v_gene: TRBV20-1; j_gene: TRBJ2-3; d_gene: TRBD2; abundance: -
CDR3nt: TGTGCCAGCAGCCCCCGACAGGGAATGAACACTGAAGCTTTCTTT; CDR3aa: CASSPRQGMNTEAFF; v_gene: TRBV7-2; j_gene: TRBJ1-1; d_gene: TRBD1; abundance: -
CDR3nt: TGTGCCAGCAGTTTATTTCCCGGACTAGCGGGAGGGCCCAGCACAGATACGCAGTATTTT; CDR3aa: CASSLFPGLAGGPSTDTQYF; v_gene: TRBV28; j_gene: TRBJ2-3; d_gene: TRBD2; abundance: -
CDR3nt: TGTGCCAGCATATATGCGGGCAATGAGCAGTTCTTC; CDR3aa: CASIYAGNEQFF; v_gene: TRBV2; j_gene: TRBJ2-1; d_gene: -; abundance: once
CDR3nt: TGTGCCACCAGTGATTTCTTTGGGACTAGCCAAGATACGCAGTATTTT; CDR3aa: CATSDFFGTSQDTQYF; v_gene: TRBV24-1; j_gene: TRBJ2-3; d_gene: TRBD2; abundance: -
CDR3nt: TGTGCCAGCAGCCAAAGCGGTGGGGCGGGAGGCAAGGCAGATACGCAGTATTTT; CDR3aa: CASSQSGGAGGKADTQYF; v_gene: TRBV3-1/TRBV3-2; j_gene: TRBJ2-3; d_gene: TRBD2; abundance: -
CDR3nt: TGTGCCAGCAGTCCCGGGACTAACTACAATGAGCAGTTCTTC; CDR3aa: CASSPGTNYNEQFF; v_gene: TRBV11-3; j_gene: TRBJ2-1; d_gene: TRBD2; abundance: -
CDR3nt: TGTGCCAGCAGCTTAGTCAGGACTAGCGTGGATGAGCAGTTCTTC; CDR3aa: CASSLVRTSVDEQFF; v_gene: TRBV7-9; j_gene: TRBJ2-1; d_gene: TRBD2; abundance: -
CDR3nt: TGCGCCAGCAGCTTAGGGACTGCCCAAGAGACCCAGTACTTC; CDR3aa: CASSLGTAQETQYF; v_gene: TRBV5-1; j_gene: TRBJ2-5; d_gene: -; abundance: -
CDR3nt: TGTGCCAGCAGCCCCCTCCGGACTAGCGTGTGGACCCAGTACTTC; CDR3aa: CASSPLRTSVWTQYF; v_gene: TRBV11-2; j_gene: TRBJ2-5; d_gene: TRBD2; abundance: -
CDR3nt: TGTGCCAGCAGCTTGGGGGAGGGGGTGAGCAAAGGCAATCAGCCCCAGCATTTT; CDR3aa: CASSLGEGVSKGNQPQHF; v_gene: TRBV5-5; j_gene: TRBJ1-5; d_gene: -; abundance: -
CDR3nt: TGTGCCAGCAGCCCCGGACTAGCGGGAGGTGCCGGGGAGCTGTTTTTT; CDR3aa: CASSPGLAGGAGELFF; v_gene: TRBV9; j_gene: TRBJ2-2; d_gene: TRBD2; abundance: -
CDR3nt: TGTGCCAGTAGTAGGGGTTTACAGGGCGGACATGGCTACACCTTC; CDR3aa: CASSRGLQGGHGYTF; v_gene: TRBV19; j_gene: TRBJ1-2; d_gene: -; abundance: -
CDR3nt: TGTGCCAGCACGAAGACAGGGGGATTCATGAACACTGAAGCTTTCTTT; CDR3aa: CASTKTGGFMNTEAFF; v_gene: TRBV27; j_gene: TRBJ1-1; d_gene: TRBD1; abundance: -
CDR3nt: TGTGCCAGCAGCCCAAACAGAAATCAGCCCCAGCATTTT; CDR3aa: CASSPNRNQPQHF; v_gene: TRBV7-6; j_gene: TRBJ1-5; d_gene: -; abundance: -
CDR3nt: TGTGCCAGCAGCTTAGGGACAGGGGGCCGTGGTGGCTACACCTTC; CDR3aa: CASSLGTGGRGGYTF; v_gene: TRBV7-2; j_gene: TRBJ1-2; d_gene: TRBD1; abundance: -
CDR3nt: TGCGCCAGCAGCTTGGGGGGACTCTCAGTTGTCCATGAAGCTTTCTTT; CDR3aa: CASSLGGLSVVHEAFF; v_gene: TRBV5-1; j_gene: TRBJ1-1; d_gene: -; abundance: -
CDR3nt: TGTGCCAGCAGCCCTCCAGGACAGGGCATTACTGGAAACACCATATATTTT; CDR3aa: CASSPPGQGITGNTIYF; v_gene: TRBV11-3; j_gene: TRBJ1-3; d_gene: TRBD1; abundance: once
CDR3nt: TGTGCCAGCAGGGCGGGACAGCACACCGGGGAGCTGTTTTTT; CDR3aa: CASRAGQHTGELFF; v_gene: TRBV13; j_gene: TRBJ2-2; d_gene: -; abundance: once
CDR3nt: TGTGCCAGCAGCTCCCACGTGGTCCAGGGGGGCCGAACAGGTGAAGCTTTCTTT; CDR3aa: CASSSHVVQGGRTGEAFF; v_gene: TRBV7-8; j_gene: TRBJ1-1; d_gene: TRBD1; abundance: -